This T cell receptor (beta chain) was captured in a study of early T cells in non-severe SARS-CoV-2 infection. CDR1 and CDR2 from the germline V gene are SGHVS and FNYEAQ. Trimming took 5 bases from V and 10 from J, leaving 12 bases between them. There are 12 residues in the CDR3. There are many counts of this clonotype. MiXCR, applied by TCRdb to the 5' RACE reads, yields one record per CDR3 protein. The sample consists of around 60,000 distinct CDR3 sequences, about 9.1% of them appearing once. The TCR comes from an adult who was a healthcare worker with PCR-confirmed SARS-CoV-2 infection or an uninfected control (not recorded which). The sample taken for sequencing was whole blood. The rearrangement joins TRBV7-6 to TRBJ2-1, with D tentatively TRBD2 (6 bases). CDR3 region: CASSPSAGEQFF. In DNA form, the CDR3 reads TGTGCCAGCAGCCCCTCTGCGGGAGAGCAGTTCTTC.